This T cell receptor beta chain appears in the sequencing data of a study of blood T cell repertoires in COVID-19. Profiled with immunoSEQ multiplex PCR; TCRdb holds only in-frame clones, not every one. The repertoire holds 97,000 or so clones, about nine tenths seen once, with about 1.8% in the top ten. Per germline, CDR1 SGHAT and CDR2 FQDESV (reference sequence). The CDR3 runs 12 residues. V gave up 7 bases and J gave up 5 bases, with 11 bases separating them. This clonotype originated in a man in his 60s with acute or convalescent COVID-19. The chain carries TRBV11-1 and TRBJ1-1; D gene ambiguous. Sequenced input: peripheral blood. The CDR3 is CASTRSGTEAFF. As DNA, the CDR3 is TGTGCCAGCACACGGTCCGGGACTGAAGCTTTCTTT.